This T cell receptor beta chain was identified during a study of siplizumab effects on memory and regulatory T cells. This clone was seen once. The antigen is undetermined. General study points: Naive T cells seemed more diverse than memory cells; they also seemed major alloresponse contributors. Alloreactive sequences whose origin lay in unstimulated CD4+ memory cells were significantly reduced by siplizumab.

Each sample had around 9.1 x 10^4 TCR templates assayed. The repertoire was sequenced with immunoSEQ multiplex PCR; TCRdb's copy has only in-frame clones and lacks some. The table has about 100,000 clones, 80% to 95% seen once. Source material: non-Treg CD4+ T cells sorted from blood. The TCR was taken from a human donor in good health.

In nucleotides, the CDR3 is TGTGCCAGCAGCTTAAGACCTCCCCCCTACGAGCAGTACTTC. Its translation is CASSLRPPPYEQYF. The rearrangement links TRBV7-9 to TRBJ2-7; D gene uncertain. Germline V gene sequence: CDR1 SEHNR, CDR2 FQNEAQ (reference sequence). The V and J ends lost 2 bases and 2 bases respectively, with 10 bases between them. The CDR3 contains 14 residues. The full variable domain, rest sourced from reference TRBV7-9 and TRBJ2-7, is DTGVSQNPRHKITKRGQNVTFRCDPISEHNRLYWYRQTLGQGPEFLTYFQNEAQLEKSRLLSDRFSAERPKGSFSTLEIQRTEQGDSAMYLCASSLRPPPYEQYFGPGTRLTVT.